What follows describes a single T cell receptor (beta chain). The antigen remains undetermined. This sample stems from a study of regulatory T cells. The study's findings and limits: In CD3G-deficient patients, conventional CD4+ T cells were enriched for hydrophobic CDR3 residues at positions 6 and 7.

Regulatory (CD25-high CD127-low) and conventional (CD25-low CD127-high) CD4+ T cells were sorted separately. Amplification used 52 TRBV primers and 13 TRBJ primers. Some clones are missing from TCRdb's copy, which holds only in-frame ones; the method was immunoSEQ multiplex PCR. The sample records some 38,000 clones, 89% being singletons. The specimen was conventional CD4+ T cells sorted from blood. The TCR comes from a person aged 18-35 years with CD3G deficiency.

Here the CDR3 DNA reads TGCGCCAGCAGCCAAGATTGGTTCGGGGGCAATGGCTACACCTTC. This sequence encodes CASSQDWFGGNGYTF. V and J are TRBV4-1 and TRBJ1-2; tentative D call: TRBD1 (6 bases). The CDR3 length is 15 residues. The germline V and J ends were trimmed by 0 bases and 6 bases, with 14 bases remaining between them. Germline-derived CDR1 and CDR2 are MGHRA and YSYEKL.